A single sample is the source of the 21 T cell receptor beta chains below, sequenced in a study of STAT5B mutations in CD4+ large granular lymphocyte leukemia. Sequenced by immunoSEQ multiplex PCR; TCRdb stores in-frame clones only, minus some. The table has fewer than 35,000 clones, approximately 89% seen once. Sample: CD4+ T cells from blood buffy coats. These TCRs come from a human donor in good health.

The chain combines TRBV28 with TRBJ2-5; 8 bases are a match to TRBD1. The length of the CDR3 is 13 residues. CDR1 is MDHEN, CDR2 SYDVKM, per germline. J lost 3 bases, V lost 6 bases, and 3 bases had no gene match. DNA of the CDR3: TGTGCCAGCAGCGGACAGGGAAAAGAGACCCAGTACTTC. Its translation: CASSGQGKETQYF.

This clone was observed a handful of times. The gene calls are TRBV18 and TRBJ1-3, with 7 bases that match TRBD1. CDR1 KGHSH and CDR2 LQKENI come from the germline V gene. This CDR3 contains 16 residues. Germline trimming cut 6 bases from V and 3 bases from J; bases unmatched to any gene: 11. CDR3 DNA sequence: TGTGCCAGCTCCGCTCCGGGACAGTTCTATGGAAACACCATATATTTT. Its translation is CASSAPGQFYGNTIYF.

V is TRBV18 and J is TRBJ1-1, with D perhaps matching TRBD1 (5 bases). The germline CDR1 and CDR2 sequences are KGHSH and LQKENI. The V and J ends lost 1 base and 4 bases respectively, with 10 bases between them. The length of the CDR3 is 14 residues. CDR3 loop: CASSPRGGGTEAFF. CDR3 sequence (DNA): TGTGCCAGCTCACCACGCGGTGGGGGCACTGAAGCTTTCTTT.

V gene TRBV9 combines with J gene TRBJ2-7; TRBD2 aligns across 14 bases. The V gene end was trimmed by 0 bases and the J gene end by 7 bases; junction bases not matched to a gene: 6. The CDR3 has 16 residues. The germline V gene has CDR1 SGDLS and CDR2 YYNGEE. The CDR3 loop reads CASSVGGLAGVGEQYF. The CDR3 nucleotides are TGTGCCAGCAGCGTAGGGGGACTAGCGGGAGTAGGGGAGCAGTACTTC.

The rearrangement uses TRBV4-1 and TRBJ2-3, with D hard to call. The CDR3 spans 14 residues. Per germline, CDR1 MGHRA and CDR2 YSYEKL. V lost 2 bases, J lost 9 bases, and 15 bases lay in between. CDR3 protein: CASSQPPASPTQYF. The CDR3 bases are TGCGCCAGCAGCCAACCTCCTGCCTCGCCGACGCAGTATTTT.

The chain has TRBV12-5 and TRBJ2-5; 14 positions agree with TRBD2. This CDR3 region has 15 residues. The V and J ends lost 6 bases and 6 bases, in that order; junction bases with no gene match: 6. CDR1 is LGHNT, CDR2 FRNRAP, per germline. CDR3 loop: CASGATSGRVKTQYF. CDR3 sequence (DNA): TGTGCTAGTGGCGCGACTAGCGGGAGGGTCAAGACCCAGTACTTC.

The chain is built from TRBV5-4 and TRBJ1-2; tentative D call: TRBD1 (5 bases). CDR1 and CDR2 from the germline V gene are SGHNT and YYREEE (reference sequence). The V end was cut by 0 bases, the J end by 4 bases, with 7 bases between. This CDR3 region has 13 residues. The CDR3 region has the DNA TGTGCCAGCAGCTTGGGAGGGACCTATGGCTACACCTTC. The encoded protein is CASSLGGTYGYTF.

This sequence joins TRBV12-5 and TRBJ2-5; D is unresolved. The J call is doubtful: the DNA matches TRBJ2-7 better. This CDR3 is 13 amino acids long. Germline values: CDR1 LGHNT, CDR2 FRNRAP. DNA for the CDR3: TGTGCTAGTGGTTTGCGAGCCTTGGGCGAGCAGTACTTC. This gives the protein CASGLRALGEQYF.

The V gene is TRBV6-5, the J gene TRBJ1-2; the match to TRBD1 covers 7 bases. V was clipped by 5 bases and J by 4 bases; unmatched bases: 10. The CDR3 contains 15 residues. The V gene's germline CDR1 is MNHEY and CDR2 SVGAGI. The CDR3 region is CASSGPRQGLYGYTF. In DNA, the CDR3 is TGTGCCAGCAGTGGCCCGAGACAGGGCCTCTATGGCTACACCTTC.

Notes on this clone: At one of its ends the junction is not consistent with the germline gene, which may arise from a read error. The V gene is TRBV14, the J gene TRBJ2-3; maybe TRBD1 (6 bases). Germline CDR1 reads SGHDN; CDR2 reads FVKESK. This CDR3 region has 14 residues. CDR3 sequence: CASSQVQGWDTQYF. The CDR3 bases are TGTGCCAGCAGCCAAGTACAGGGTTGGGATACTCAGTATTTT.

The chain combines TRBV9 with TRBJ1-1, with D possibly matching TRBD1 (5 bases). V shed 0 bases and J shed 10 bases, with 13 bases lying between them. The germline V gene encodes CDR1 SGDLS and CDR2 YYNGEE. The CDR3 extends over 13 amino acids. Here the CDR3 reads CASSVAQGSGAFF. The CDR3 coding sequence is TGTGCCAGCAGCGTAGCTCAGGGATCCGGAGCTTTCTTT.

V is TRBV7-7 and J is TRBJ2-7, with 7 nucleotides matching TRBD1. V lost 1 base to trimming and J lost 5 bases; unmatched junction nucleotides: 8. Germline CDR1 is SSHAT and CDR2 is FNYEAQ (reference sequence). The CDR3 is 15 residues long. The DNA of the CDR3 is TGTGCCAGCAGCTTAGGGTCAGGGGGATTCAACGAGCAGTACTTC. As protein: CASSLGSGGFNEQYF. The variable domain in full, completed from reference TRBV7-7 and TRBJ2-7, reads GAGVSQSPRYKVTKRGQDVTLRCDPISSHATLYWYQQALGQGPEFLTYFNYEAQPDKSGLPSDRFSAERPEGSISTLTIQRTEQRDSAMYRCASSLGSGGFNEQYFGPGTRLTVT.

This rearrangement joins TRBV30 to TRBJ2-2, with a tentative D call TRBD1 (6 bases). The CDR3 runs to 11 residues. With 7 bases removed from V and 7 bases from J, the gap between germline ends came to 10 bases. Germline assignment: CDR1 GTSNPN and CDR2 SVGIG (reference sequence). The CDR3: CALQGYGELFF. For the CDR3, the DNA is TGTGCCTTACAGGGTTACGGGGAGCTGTTTTTT.

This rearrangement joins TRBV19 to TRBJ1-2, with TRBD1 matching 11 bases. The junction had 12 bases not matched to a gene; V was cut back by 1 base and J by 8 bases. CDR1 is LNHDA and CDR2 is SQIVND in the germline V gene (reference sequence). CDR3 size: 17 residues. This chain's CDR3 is CASSIAPGTGGFWGYTF. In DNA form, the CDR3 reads TGTGCCAGTAGTATAGCACCCGGGACAGGGGGATTCTGGGGCTACACCTTC.

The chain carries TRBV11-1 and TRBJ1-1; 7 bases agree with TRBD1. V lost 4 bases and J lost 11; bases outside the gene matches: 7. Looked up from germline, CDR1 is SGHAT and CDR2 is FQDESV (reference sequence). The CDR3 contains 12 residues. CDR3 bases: TGTGCCAGCAGCTCGCGACAGGGAAGGGCTTTCTTT. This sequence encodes CASSSRQGRAFF.

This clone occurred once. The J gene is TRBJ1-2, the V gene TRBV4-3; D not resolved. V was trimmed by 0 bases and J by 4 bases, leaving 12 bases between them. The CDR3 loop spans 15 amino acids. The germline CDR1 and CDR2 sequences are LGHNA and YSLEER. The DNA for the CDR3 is TGCGCCAGCAGCCAAGATCATTCAGCTTCCTATGGCTACACCTTC. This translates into CASSQDHSASYGYTF.

The CDR3 spells CASRRTAEGTQYF. In nucleotides, the CDR3 is TGTGCCAGCCGCCGTACAGCCGAGGGTACGCAGTATTTT. The chain is built from TRBV6-5 and TRBJ2-3, with a weak D call TRBD2 (5 bases). The V gene lost 8 bases and the J gene lost 8 bases, with 17 bases spanning the gap. CDR3 size: 13 residues. CDR1 is MNHEY and CDR2 is SVGAGI in the germline V gene.

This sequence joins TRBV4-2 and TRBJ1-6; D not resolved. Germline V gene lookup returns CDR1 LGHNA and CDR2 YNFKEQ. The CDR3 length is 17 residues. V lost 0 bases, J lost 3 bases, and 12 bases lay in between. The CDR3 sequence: CASSQDISTIYNSPLHF. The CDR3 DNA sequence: TGTGCCAGCAGCCAAGATATCTCCACGATCTATAATTCACCCCTCCACTTT.

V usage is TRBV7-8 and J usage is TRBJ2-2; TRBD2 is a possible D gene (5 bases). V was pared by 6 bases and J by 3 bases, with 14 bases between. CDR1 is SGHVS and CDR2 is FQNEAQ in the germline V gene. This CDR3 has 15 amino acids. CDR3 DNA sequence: TGTGCCAGCAGTTCCCGTATGGAGGACACCGGGGAGCTGTTTTTT. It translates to CASSSRMEDTGELFF.

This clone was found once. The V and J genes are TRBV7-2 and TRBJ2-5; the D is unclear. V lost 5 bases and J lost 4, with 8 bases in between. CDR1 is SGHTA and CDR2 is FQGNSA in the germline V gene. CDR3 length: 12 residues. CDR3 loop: CASSNNGETQYF. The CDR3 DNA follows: TGTGCCAGCAGCAACAACGGAGAGACCCAGTACTTC.

The CDR3 here is CASSQGMVRGLAKNIQYF. The CDR3 DNA reads TGCGCCAGCAGCCAAGGAATGGTGCGGGGGTTAGCCAAAAACATTCAGTACTTC. The chain links TRBV4-1 to TRBJ2-4, with 7 bases lining up with TRBD2. J lost 0 bases, V lost 1 base, and 9 bases had no gene match. Germline V gives CDR1 MGHRA, CDR2 YSYEKL. CDR3 size: 18 residues.